This paragraph covers one T cell receptor beta chain sequence. This entry belongs to a study of T-cell memory formation after mild COVID-19. V lost 4 bases and J lost 3, with 17 bases in between. CDR1 and CDR2 (germline): SQVTM, ANQGSEA. The CDR3 runs to 15 residues. TCRdb passed the 5' RACE reads through MiXCR, listing each CDR3 protein once. The repertoire has fewer than 650,000 distinct CDR3 sequences, 17% of them found once; the top ten carry roughly 7.7%. This receptor was taken from an adult woman who had mild COVID-19 (a few samples of this study predate the infection). Cell type and time point are not known. The rearrangement uses TRBV29-1 and TRBJ2-3; no firm D call. The specimen was PBMCs or a T cell subset sorted from them (not recorded which). As DNA, the CDR3 is TGCAGCGTTGTGGAGTTCCGGATGGTGACAGATACGCAGTATTTT. It specifies CSVVEFRMVTDTQYF.